These 13 T cell receptor beta chains came from one sample sequenced in a study of STAT5B mutations in CD4+ large granular lymphocyte leukemia. Measured with immunoSEQ multiplex PCR; TCRdb has only the in-frame clones, and not every one. The repertoire has around 20,000 clones, 75% of them found once; the top ten carry 3.5% to 5%. Sequencing input: CD4+ T cells from blood buffy coats. These receptors all stem from a human donor in good health.

J is TRBJ2-3 and V is TRBV13; D is undetermined. The CDR3 contains 16 residues. The germline CDR1 and CDR2 sequences are PRHDT and FYEKMQ (reference sequence). Trimming cost V 3 bases and J 0 bases, with 13 bases left between them. This CDR3 reads CASSFSIGKSTDTQYF. The CDR3 DNA reads TGTGCCAGCAGCTTTTCTATAGGCAAAAGCACAGATACGCAGTATTTT.

The rearrangement links TRBV5-1 to TRBJ1-4; D is perhaps TRBD1 (6 bases). Germline V gives CDR1 SGHRS, CDR2 YFSETQ. The length of the CDR3 is 15 residues. V was pared by 4 bases and J by 7 bases, with 17 bases between. The CDR3 sequence is CASSEQGGGSEKLFF. CDR3 nucleotides: TGCGCCAGCAGCGAACAGGGAGGGGGGAGTGAAAAACTGTTTTTT.

The V gene is TRBV6-5, the J gene TRBJ2-7; D is unclear. Deletions cut 2 bases from V and 2 bases from J, with 13 bases between. Per the germline V gene, CDR1 is MNHEY and CDR2 is SVGAGI. This CDR3 is built from 15 residues. CDR3 protein: CASSYRHKSPYEQYF. CDR3 bases: TGTGCCAGCAGTTACCGTCACAAATCCCCCTACGAGCAGTACTTC.

This chain links TRBV11-2 with TRBJ2-2; D uncertain. CDR3 size: 13 residues. Germline CDR1 is SGHAT and CDR2 is FQNNGV. The V and J ends lost 2 bases and 9 bases respectively, with 10 bases between them. The CDR3 coding sequence is TGTGCCAGCAGCTTATTCGTGTCCCGGGAGCTGTTTTTT. Translating gives CASSLFVSRELFF.

V usage is TRBV4-1 and J usage is TRBJ1-2, with a possible D match to TRBD1 (5 bases). This CDR3 has 14 amino acids. The V gene lost 1 base and the J gene lost 7 bases, with 13 bases spanning the gap. CDR1 is MGHRA and CDR2 is YSYEKL in the germline V gene. The CDR3 sequence: CASSQGGDSGGYTF. The CDR3 DNA reads as TGCGCCAGCAGCCAAGGAGGGGATAGTGGTGGCTACACCTTC.

The chain joins TRBV30 to TRBJ2-5; D may be TRBD1 or TRBD2 (5 bases each). TRBJ2-7 explains the end of the DNA better; the J call may be wrong. This CDR3 is built from 14 residues. CDR1 and CDR2 (germline): GTSNPN, SVGIG (reference sequence). CDR3 coding DNA: TGTGCCTGGGAACGGGGCTTGAATTCCTACGAGCAGTACTTC. Amino acid sequence: CAWERGLNSYEQYF.

CDR3 residues: CASSPNEQFF. For the CDR3, the DNA is TGCGCCAGCAGTCCGAATGAGCAGTTCTTC. This chain uses TRBV23-1 with TRBJ2-1; D is undetermined. TRBV23-1 is flagged as an ORF with uncertain function. V lost 4 bases to trimming and J lost 7 bases, with 2 bases between them. There are 10 residues in the CDR3.

This clone has just a few counts. This chain connects TRBV11-1 to TRBJ2-7, with D perhaps matching TRBD1 (6 bases). V was cut by 5 bases and J by 2 bases, with 10 bases left in between. The germline V gene has CDR1 SGHAT and CDR2 FQDESV (reference sequence). The CDR3 has 13 amino acids. In DNA, the CDR3 is TGTGCCAGCAGCAAGGGGGTGCCCTACGAGCAGTACTTC. Protein: CASSKGVPYEQYF.

In DNA form, the CDR3 reads TGTGCCAGCAGCCAATACACAGATACGCAGTATTTT. Its translation: CASSQYTDTQYF. This chain links TRBV6-5 with TRBJ2-3; no firm D call. Trimming took off 6 bases at V and 2 bases at J, with 6 bases between the two ends. Per germline, CDR1 MNHEY and CDR2 SVGAGI. This CDR3 has 12 amino acids.

DNA of the CDR3: TGTGCCAGCAGCTTGGGTCATACCGGGACCCAGCGCGCTGGAGAGACCCAGTACTTC. This encodes CASSLGHTGTQRAGETQYF. This chain links TRBV11-2 with TRBJ2-5; D possibly matches TRBD1 or TRBD2 (5 bases each). V lost 3 bases to trimming and J lost 4 bases, with 27 bases between them. Germline V gene lookup returns CDR1 SGHAT and CDR2 FQNNGV. The CDR3 spans 19 residues. The variable domain in full, completed from reference TRBV11-2 and TRBJ2-5, reads EAGVAQSPRYKIIEKRQSVAFWCNPISGHATLYWYQQILGQGPKLLIQFQNNGVVDDSQLPKDRFSAERLKGVDSTLKIQPAKLEDSAVYLCASSLGHTGTQRAGETQYFGPGTRLLVL.

V is TRBV6-1 and J is TRBJ2-7, with D maybe TRBD2 (6 bases). This CDR3 contains 15 residues. V lost 2 bases, J lost 3 bases, and 14 bases lay in between. Germline V gene lookup returns CDR1 MNHNS and CDR2 SASEGT. CDR3 amino acids: CASSESNGGYYEQYF. For the CDR3, the DNA is TGTGCCAGCAGTGAAAGTAACGGGGGTTACTACGAGCAGTACTTC.

This clone has more than one count but fewer than ten. V is TRBV6-4 and J is TRBJ2-1; D gene unclear. Per the germline V gene, CDR1 is MRHNA and CDR2 is SNTAGT. CDR3 length equals 14 residues. The ends were cut back, 8 bases at V and 8 bases at J, with 19 bases in the middle. The CDR3 sequence: CASSQEVSDDEQFF. In nucleotides, the CDR3 is TGTGCCAGCTCCCAGGAAGTCTCTGACGATGAGCAGTTCTTC.

CDR3 sequence reads: CASSVLEGGFTDTQYF. The CDR3 DNA follows: TGTGCCAGCAGTGTGTTGGAGGGCGGATTCACAGATACGCAGTATTTT. V usage is TRBV6-1 and J usage is TRBJ2-3; tentative D call: TRBD2 (6 bases). Trimming left V 4 bases short and J 2 bases short, with 16 bases between. Germline CDR1 is MNHNS and CDR2 is SASEGT. The CDR3 runs to 16 residues.